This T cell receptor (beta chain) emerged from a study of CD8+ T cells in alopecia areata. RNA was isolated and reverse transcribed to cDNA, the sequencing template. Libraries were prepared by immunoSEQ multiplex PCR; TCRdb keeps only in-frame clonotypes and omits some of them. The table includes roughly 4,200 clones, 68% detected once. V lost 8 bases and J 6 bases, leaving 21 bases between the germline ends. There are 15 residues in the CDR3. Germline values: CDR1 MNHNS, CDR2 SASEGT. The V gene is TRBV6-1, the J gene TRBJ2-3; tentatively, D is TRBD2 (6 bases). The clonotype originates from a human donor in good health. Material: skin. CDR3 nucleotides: TGTGCCAGCTGTGGAGGGAGCGAATGGATTGATACGCAGTATTTT. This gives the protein CASCGGSEWIDTQYF.